These T cell receptor beta chains were read from a single sample in a study of blood T cell repertoires in COVID-19. The table came from immunoSEQ multiplex PCR; TCRdb's copy has only in-frame clones and leaves some out. Altogether 140,000 to 150,000 clones are present, 65% to 85% being singletons, with the ten largest covering 10% to 15%. Material for sequencing was peripheral blood. The source is a man aged 60 to 75 with active or convalescent COVID-19. The CDR3 runs from the conserved cysteine through the conserved F or W. The D gene is left open where the match is weak. Clone size is stated in some rows and not others, as once, few, many or a class when expanded.

>-|-|TRBV3-1/TRBV3-2
CASSHGGAQHF
>-|-|TRBV4-3
CASSRATGPYNYGYTF
>-|many|TRBV7-9
CASSLAGDYSGANVLTF
>TRBD1|-|TRBV6-2/TRBV6-3
CASSYRLGTDSGANVLTF
>-|once|TRBV18
CASSPRRGSGNTIYF
>TRBD1|-|TRBV10-3
CAIRRGLSTDTQYF
>-|-|TRBV28
CASGGVYSYEQYF
>-|-|TRBV5-4
CASSHQEPGYYGYTF
>-|few|TRBV10-3
CAIRSHVKGTEAFF
>-|-|TRBV30
CAWKLGANTEAFF
>-|-|TRBV28
CASSLVQGSSYEQYF
>TRBD2|-|TRBV6-4
CASSQPLSGRSYEQYF
>-|few|TRBV21-1
CASSKGRDRASEQYF
>-|-|TRBV6-1
CASRGYGYTF
>-|-|TRBV7-2
CASEGETQYF
>TRBD2|-|TRBV5-4
CASSSLLAGGPIDTQYF
>TRBD2|-|TRBV5-1
CASSLAGLAGPLENEQFF
>-|few|TRBV5-1
CASSLYVGGSNTGELFF
>-|-|TRBV19
CASSIVPVMNTEAFF
>TRBD2|few|TRBV5-1
CASSLKYSGTNTGELFF
>-|-|TRBV16
CASSQSGVGGNTIYF
>-|once|TRBV19
CASKVAAPGGFMNTEAFF
>TRBD1|once|TRBV6-5
CASSSFGQGESPLHF
>TRBD1|-|TRBV24-1
CATSEPTGSTDTQYF